This entry lists 11 T cell receptor beta chains sequenced from one sample in a study of cytomegalovirus exposure and HLA in healthy donors. Assay: immunoSEQ multiplex PCR; the TCRdb copy retains only in-frame clones and omits some. The sample has about 160,000 clones, about 90% seen once. Sequenced material: PBMCs. The source is a woman aged 25 to 45 in good health and CMV-seronegative.

The J gene is TRBJ2-7, the V gene TRBV5-1; no firm D call. The CDR3 runs to 12 residues. The V and J ends lost 0 bases and 5 bases respectively, with 6 bases between them. Germline V CDR1 and CDR2: SGHRS, YFSETQ. DNA of the CDR3: TGCGCCAGCAGCTTGGAAGGAAACGAGCAGTACTTC. This translates into CASSLEGNEQYF.

V gene TRBV23-1 combines with J gene TRBJ1-2; D is unresolved. TRBV23-1 is given ORF status, its function remaining uncertain. The CDR3 spans 14 residues. The V gene lost 7 bases and the J gene lost 8 bases, with 20 bases spanning the gap. The CDR3 DNA reads TGCGCCAGCACCCCCTGCGGTCGATGGTGCGGCTACACCTTC. Translation gives CASTPCGRWCGYTF.

The rearrangement joins TRBV13 to TRBJ1-1; D ambiguous. CDR1 is PRHDT, CDR2 FYEKMQ, per germline (reference sequence). The V and J ends lost 2 bases and 0 bases respectively, with 13 bases between them. The CDR3 is made up of 16 amino acids. In DNA form, the CDR3 reads TGTGCCAGCAGCTTAAATTCTGGACGGATGAACACTGAAGCTTTCTTT. Protein sequence: CASSLNSGRMNTEAFF. Full variable domain (rest looked up from reference TRBV13 and TRBJ1-1): AAGVIQSPRHLIKEKRETATLKCYPIPRHDTVYWYQQGPGQDPQFLISFYEKMQSDKGSIPDRFSAQQFSDYHSELNMSSLELGDSALYFCASSLNSGRMNTEAFFGQGTRLTVV.

The CDR3 protein is CAISGGGGVSYEQYF. Written as DNA, the CDR3 is TGTGCCATCAGTGGCGGCGGGGGGGTTTCCTACGAGCAGTACTTC. The rearrangement joins TRBV10-3 to TRBJ2-7; TRBD2 matches at 9 bases. The CDR3 is 15 amino acids. V was clipped by 4 bases and J by 1 base; unmatched bases: 5. Germline V gene lookup returns CDR1 ENHRY and CDR2 SYGVKD.

The chain is built from TRBV9 and TRBJ2-3, with D perhaps TRBD1 (5 bases). Looked up from germline, CDR1 is SGDLS and CDR2 is YYNGEE. This CDR3 has 15 residues. The V end lost 2 bases, the J end lost 2 bases, and 12 bases lay between the germline ends. The CDR3 here is CASSVSRANTDTQYF. The CDR3 DNA reads TGTGCCAGCAGCGTGAGCAGGGCGAACACAGATACGCAGTATTTT. Looking up the rest from reference TRBV9 and TRBJ2-3 gives the full variable domain: DSGVTQTPKHLITATGQRVTLRCSPRSGDLSVYWYQQSLDQGLQFLIQYYNGEERAKGNILERFSAQQFPDLHSELNLSSLELGDSALYFCASSVSRANTDTQYFGPGTRLTVL.

In this sample, this clone turned up a few times. The chain employs TRBV10-3 and TRBJ2-7; D uncertain. In germline, CDR1 is ENHRY, CDR2 SYGVKD. This CDR3 has 16 amino acids. V dropped 6 bases and J dropped 3 bases, with 21 bases sitting between them. This chain's CDR3 is CAISDTRLVKGYEQYF. CDR3 in DNA: TGTGCCATCAGCGATACCCGCCTAGTAAAAGGCTACGAGCAGTACTTC.

This clone has just one count. V and J are TRBV27 and TRBJ2-1, with 7 bases identical to TRBD1. V lost 6 bases to trimming and J lost 8 bases; unmatched junction nucleotides: 10. The CDR3 is made up of 14 amino acids. The germline gives CDR1 MNHEY, CDR2 SMNVEV (reference sequence). The CDR3 protein is CASRYRGFSHEQFF. CDR3 DNA: TGTGCCAGCAGGTACAGGGGCTTCTCCCATGAGCAGTTCTTC.

The J gene is TRBJ2-7, the V gene TRBV18; D may match TRBD1 or TRBD2 (5 bases each). Trimming took off 0 bases at V and 6 bases at J, with 9 bases between the two ends. CDR1 KGHSH and CDR2 LQKENI come from the germline V gene. The CDR3 is 13 residues long. The CDR3 here is CASSPPGVGEQYF. The CDR3 DNA reads TGTGCCAGCTCACCACCGGGGGTGGGCGAGCAGTACTTC.

This clone showed up just once. The rearrangement links TRBV4-1 to TRBJ2-6; no definite D call. V lost 0 bases and J 2 bases, leaving 8 bases between the germline ends. The CDR3 runs to 16 residues. CDR1 MGHRA and CDR2 YSYEKL come from the germline V gene. The DNA of the CDR3 is TGCGCCAGCAGCCAAGAAGGTACTCCTGGGGCCAACGTCCTGACTTTC. Translating it yields CASSQEGTPGANVLTF.

This chain links TRBV6-1 with TRBJ2-5; perhaps D is TRBD1 or TRBD2 (6 bases each). Germline CDR1 MNHNS, CDR2 SASEGT. Trimming removed 0 bases from V and 6 bases from J, with 11 bases in between. The CDR3 consists of 14 residues. CDR3 DNA sequence: TGTGCCAGCAGTGAAGCAGGGGGGCTAAAGACCCAGTACTTC. It codes for CASSEAGGLKTQYF.

This chain connects TRBV25-1 to TRBJ2-1; no clear D gene. The CDR3 is 12 amino acids. Trimming pared 3 bases from V and 12 bases from J, leaving 12 bases between. Germline CDR1 and CDR2: MGHDK and SYGVNS. The CDR3 region has the DNA TGTGCCAGCAGTGACTCCCGAATGGGGCAGTTCTTC. This codes for CASSDSRMGQFF.